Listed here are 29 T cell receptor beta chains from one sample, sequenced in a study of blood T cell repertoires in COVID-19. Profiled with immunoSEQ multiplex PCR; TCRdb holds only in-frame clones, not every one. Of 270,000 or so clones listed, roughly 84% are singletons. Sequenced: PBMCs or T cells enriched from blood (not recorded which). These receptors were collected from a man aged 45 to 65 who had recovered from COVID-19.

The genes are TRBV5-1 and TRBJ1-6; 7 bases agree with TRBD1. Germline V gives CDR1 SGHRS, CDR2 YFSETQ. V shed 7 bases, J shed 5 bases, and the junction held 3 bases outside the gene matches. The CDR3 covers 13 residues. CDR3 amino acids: CASHGQDNSPLHF. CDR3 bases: TGCGCCAGCCACGGACAGGATAATTCACCCCTCCACTTT.

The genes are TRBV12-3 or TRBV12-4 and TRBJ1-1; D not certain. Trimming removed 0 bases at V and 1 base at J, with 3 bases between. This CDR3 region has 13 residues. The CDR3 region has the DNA TGTGCCAGCAGTTTAGCCGGGAACACTGAAGCTTTCTTT. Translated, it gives CASSLAGNTEAFF.

CDR3 residues: CASSQRTGWGSGNTIYF. In DNA form, the CDR3 reads TGTGCCAGCAGCCAAAGGACAGGTTGGGGCTCTGGAAACACCATATATTTT. The J gene is TRBJ1-3, the V gene TRBV3-1 (or the pseudogene TRBV3-2); TRBD1 matches at 7 bases. The CDR3 sequence is 17 residues long. CDR1 is LGHDT and CDR2 is YNNKEL in the germline V gene (reference sequence). J gave up 0 bases and V 2 bases, and 7 bases lay outside the gene matches.

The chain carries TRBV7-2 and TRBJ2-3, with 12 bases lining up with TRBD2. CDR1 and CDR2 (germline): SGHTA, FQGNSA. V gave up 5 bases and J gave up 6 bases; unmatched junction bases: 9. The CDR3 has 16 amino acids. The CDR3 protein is CASSESSGRALDTQYF. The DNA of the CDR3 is TGTGCCAGCAGCGAATCTAGCGGGAGGGCCCTCGATACGCAGTATTTT.

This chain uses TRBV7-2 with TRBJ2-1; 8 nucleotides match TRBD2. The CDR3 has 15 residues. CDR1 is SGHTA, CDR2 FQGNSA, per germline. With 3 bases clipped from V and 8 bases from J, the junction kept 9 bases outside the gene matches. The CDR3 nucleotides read TGTGCCAGCAGCTTTCAAGCGGGAGTGGGGCATGAGCAGTTCTTC. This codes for CASSFQAGVGHEQFF.

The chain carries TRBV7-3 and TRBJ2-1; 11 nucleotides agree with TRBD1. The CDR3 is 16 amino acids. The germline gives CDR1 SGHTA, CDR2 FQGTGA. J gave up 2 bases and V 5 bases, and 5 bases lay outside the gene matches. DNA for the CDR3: TGTGCCAGCAGCACCACGGGACAGGGGGCCTACAATGAGCAGTTCTTC. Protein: CASSTTGQGAYNEQFF.

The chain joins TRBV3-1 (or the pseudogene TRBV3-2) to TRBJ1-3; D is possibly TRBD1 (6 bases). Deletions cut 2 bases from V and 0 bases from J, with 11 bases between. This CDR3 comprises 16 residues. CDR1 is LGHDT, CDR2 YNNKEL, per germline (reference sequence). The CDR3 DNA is TGTGCCAGCAGCCAATCTGGACAGCACTCTGGAAACACCATATATTTT. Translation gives CASSQSGQHSGNTIYF.

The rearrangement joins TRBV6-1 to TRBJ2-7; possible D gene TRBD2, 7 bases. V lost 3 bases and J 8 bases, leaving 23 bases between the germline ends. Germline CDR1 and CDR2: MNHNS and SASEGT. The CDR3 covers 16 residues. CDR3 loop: CASSDPDRGANFQQYF. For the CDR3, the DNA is TGTGCCAGCAGTGACCCGGATCGGGGGGCGAATTTCCAGCAGTACTTC.

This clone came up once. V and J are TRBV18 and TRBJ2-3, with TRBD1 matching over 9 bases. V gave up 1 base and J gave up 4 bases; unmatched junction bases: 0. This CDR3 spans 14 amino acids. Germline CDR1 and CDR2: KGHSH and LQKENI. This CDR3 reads CASSPRQGADTQYF. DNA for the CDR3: TGTGCCAGCTCACCACGACAGGGGGCAGATACGCAGTATTTT.

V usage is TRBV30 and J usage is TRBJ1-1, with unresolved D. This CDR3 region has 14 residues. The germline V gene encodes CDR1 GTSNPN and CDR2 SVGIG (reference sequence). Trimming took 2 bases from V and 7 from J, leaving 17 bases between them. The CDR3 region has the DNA TGTGCCTGGAGTCCCCCACGACTTAGTAGTGAAGCTTTCTTT. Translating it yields CAWSPPRLSSEAFF.

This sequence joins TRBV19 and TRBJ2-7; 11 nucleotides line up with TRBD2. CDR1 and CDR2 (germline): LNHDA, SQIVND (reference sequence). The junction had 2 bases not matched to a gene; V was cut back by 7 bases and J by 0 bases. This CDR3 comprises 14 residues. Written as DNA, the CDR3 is TGTGCCAGTAAGCTAGCGGGGGGCTCCTACGAGCAGTACTTC. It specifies CASKLAGGSYEQYF.

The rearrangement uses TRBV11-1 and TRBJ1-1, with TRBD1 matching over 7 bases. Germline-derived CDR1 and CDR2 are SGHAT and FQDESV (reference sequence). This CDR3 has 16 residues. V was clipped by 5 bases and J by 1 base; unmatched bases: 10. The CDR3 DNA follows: TGTGCCAGCAGCGCACCGAACCGACAGGGGAACACTGAAGCTTTCTTT. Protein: CASSAPNRQGNTEAFF.

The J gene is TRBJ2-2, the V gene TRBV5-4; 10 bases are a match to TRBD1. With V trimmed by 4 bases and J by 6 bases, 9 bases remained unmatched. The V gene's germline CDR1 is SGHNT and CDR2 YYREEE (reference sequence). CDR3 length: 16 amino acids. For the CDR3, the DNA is TGTGCCAGCAGCCCGGGACAGGGGATATCGGCCGGGGAGCTGTTTTTT. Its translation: CASSPGQGISAGELFF.

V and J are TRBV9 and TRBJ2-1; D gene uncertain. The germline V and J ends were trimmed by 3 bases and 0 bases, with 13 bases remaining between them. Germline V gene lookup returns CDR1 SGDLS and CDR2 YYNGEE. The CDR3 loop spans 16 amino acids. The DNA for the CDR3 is TGTGCCAGCAGCGCCCGTGGAGTCAGCTCCTACAATGAGCAGTTCTTC. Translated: CASSARGVSSYNEQFF.

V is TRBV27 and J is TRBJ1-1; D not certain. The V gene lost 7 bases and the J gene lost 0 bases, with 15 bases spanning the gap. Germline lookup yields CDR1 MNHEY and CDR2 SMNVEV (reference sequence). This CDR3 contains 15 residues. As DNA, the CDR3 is TGTGCCAGCACTTTGCGGTTGGGTATGAACACTGAAGCTTTCTTT. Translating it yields CASTLRLGMNTEAFF.

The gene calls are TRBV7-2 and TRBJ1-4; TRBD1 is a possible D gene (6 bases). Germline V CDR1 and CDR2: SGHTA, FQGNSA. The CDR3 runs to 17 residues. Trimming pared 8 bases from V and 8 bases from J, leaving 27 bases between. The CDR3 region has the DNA TGTGCCAGCCGCGTGGGTGGGGTGGGGGCGCGTAAGGAAAAACTGTTTTTT. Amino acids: CASRVGGVGARKEKLFF.

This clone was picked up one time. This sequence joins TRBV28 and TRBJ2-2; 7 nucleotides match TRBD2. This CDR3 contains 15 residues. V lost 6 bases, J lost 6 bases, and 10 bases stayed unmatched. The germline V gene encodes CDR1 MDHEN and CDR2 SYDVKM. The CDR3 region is CASRRGLVLAGELFF. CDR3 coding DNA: TGTGCCAGCAGGAGAGGACTAGTCTTGGCCGGGGAGCTGTTTTTT.

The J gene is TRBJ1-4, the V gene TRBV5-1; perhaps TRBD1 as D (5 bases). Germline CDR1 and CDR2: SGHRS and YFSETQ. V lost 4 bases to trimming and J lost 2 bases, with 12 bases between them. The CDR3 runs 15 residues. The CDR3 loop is CASSTRGGTNEKLFF. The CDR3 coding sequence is TGCGCCAGCAGCACAAGGGGTGGCACTAATGAAAAACTGTTTTTT.

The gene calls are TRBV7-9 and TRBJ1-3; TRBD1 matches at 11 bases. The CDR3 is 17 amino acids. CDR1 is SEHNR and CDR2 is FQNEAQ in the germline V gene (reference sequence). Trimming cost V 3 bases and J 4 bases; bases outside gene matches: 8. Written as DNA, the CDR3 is TGTGCCAGCAGCTTGGGGCGGACAGGGGGCATAGGAAACACCATATATTTT. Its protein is CASSLGRTGGIGNTIYF. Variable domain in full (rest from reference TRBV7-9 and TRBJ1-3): DTGVSQNPRHKITKRGQNVTFRCDPISEHNRLYWYRQTLGQGPEFLTYFQNEAQLEKSRLLSDRFSAERPKGSFSTLEIQRTEQGDSAMYLCASSLGRTGGIGNTIYFGEGSWLTVV.

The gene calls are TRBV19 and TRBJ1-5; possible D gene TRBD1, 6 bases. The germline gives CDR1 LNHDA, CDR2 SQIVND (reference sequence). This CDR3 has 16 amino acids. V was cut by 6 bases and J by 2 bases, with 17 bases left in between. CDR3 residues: CASRAQGSGGNQPQHF. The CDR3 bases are TGTGCCAGTAGGGCTCAGGGGAGTGGAGGCAATCAGCCCCAGCATTTT.

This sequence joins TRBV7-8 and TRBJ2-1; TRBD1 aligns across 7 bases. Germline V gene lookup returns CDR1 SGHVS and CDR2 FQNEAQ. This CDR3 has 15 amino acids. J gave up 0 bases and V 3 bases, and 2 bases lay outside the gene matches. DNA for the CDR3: TGTGCCAGCAGCTTCGGGACAGTCTCCTACAATGAGCAGTTCTTC. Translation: CASSFGTVSYNEQFF. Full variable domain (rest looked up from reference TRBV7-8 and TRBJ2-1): GAGVSQSPRYKVAKRGQDVALRCDPISGHVSLFWYQQALGQGPEFLTYFQNEAQLDKSGLPSDRFFAERPEGSVSTLKIQRTQQEDSAVYLCASSFGTVSYNEQFFGPGTRLTVL.

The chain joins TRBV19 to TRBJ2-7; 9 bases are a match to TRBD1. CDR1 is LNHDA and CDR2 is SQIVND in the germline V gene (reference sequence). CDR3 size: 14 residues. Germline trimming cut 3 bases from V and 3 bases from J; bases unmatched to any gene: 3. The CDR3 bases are TGTGCCAGTAGTATGGGGGGACAGGGCTACGAGCAGTACTTC. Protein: CASSMGGQGYEQYF.

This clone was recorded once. The CDR3 loop reads CATNPTGEYEQYF. CDR3 nucleotide sequence: TGTGCCACCAACCCCACCGGGGAGTACGAGCAGTACTTC. The V gene is TRBV10-3, the J gene TRBJ2-7; TRBD2 is a possible D gene (5 bases). The germline V and J ends were trimmed by 10 bases and 4 bases, with 17 bases remaining between them. CDR1 ENHRY and CDR2 SYGVKD come from the germline V gene. CDR3 length: 13 amino acids.

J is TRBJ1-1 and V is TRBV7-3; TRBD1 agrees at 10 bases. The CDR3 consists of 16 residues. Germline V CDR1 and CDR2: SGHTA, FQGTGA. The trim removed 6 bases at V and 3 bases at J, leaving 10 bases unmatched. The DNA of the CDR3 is TGTGCCAGCAGACGTAATCGACAGGGGGCGGACACTGAAGCTTTCTTT. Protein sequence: CASRRNRQGADTEAFF.

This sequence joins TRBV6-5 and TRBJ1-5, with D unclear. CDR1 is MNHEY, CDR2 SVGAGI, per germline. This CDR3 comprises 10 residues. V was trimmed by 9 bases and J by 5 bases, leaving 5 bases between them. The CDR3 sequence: CASSYQPQHF. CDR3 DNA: TGTGCCAGTTCCTATCAGCCCCAGCATTTT.

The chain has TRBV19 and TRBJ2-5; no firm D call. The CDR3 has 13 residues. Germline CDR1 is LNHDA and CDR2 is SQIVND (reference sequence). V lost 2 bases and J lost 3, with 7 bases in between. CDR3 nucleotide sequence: TGTGCCAGTAGTATATGGCCCGAAGAGACCCAGTACTTC. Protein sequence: CASSIWPEETQYF.

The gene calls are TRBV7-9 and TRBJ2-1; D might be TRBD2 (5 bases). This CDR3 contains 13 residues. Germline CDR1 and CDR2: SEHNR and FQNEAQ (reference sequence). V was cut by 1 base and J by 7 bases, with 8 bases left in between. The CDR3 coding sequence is TGTGCCAGCAGCTTAGAAACGGGAAATGAGCAGTTCTTC. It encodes CASSLETGNEQFF.

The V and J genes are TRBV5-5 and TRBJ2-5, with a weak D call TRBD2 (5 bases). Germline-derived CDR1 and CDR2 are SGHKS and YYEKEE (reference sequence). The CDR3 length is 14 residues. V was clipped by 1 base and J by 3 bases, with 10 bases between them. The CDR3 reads CASSLSGVEETQYF. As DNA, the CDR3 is TGTGCCAGCAGCTTGTCCGGGGTTGAAGAGACCCAGTACTTC.

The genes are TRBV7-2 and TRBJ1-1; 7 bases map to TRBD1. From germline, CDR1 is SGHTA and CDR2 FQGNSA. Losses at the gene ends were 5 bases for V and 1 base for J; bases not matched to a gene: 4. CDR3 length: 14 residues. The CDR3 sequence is CASSQGQRNTEAFF. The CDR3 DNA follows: TGTGCCAGCAGCCAGGGACAGAGGAACACTGAAGCTTTCTTT.